This T cell receptor beta chain was profiled in a study of T cell repertoires in cytomegalovirus infection. Study in general: Carrying CMV and the relevant HLA type showed in public TCR beta signatures. Study observations and caveats: The ex vivo response was dominated by HLA-C-restricted CMV-specific TCR beta clonotypes. Cumulative public TCR beta family frequency identified CMV carriers with the relevant HLA.

For this clonotype: What it binds is not known.

TCRdb itself ran the reads through MiXCR, one entry per CDR3 protein. This table holds over 150,000 distinct CDR3 sequences, 15% to 20% found once. The clonotype was recovered from a human donor in good health (CMV status not recorded). Some clones in this sample may be carry-over from other donors' samples. Sequences were obtained from CD8+ T cells from PBMCs.

The DNA of the CDR3 is TGTGCCAGCAGTACCGGGTGGGGCACCGGGGAGCTGTTTTTT. Translating it yields CASSTGWGTGELFF. The chain combines TRBV27 with TRBJ2-2; D not certain. From germline, CDR1 is MNHEY and CDR2 SMNVEV (reference sequence). Trimming stripped 5 bases from V and 4 bases from J, with 11 bases between. This CDR3 has 14 residues.